This record looks at one T cell receptor beta chain sequence and its context. There are many counts of this clonotype. No cognate antigen has been identified for it. Base qualities are not at hand, and no much larger clone is one base apart. The CDR3 measures 13 amino acids from cysteine to phenylalanine. CDR3 DNA only is kept here, 39 bases in frame from base 1. According to the germline V gene (reference sequence), CDR1 reads DFQATT and CDR2 reads SNEGSKA. The germline V and J ends show losses of 4 bases and 7 bases respectively, and no gene match explains 4 bases of the junction. The method behind the library was RACE. The instrument given in TCRdb is NextSeq 500. Library preparation attached unique molecular identifiers to individual cDNA molecules for quantitative, reproducible TCR counting. From each blood RNA sample, both TCR alpha and TCR beta chains were sequenced. On the study's bioinformatics: A median of about 87,000 TCRs per sample was observed, with a range of roughly 23,224 to 750,000. V, J and CDR3 annotation of the TCR reads was performed with the Decombinator software suite. For PS versus PT1 abundance plots, all samples were subsampled to the same number of TCRs (28,000). Expanded TCRs were defined as absent before sensitization and observed at least eight times at the 2-week time point. TCRdb passed the public sequencing reads through fastp at Q25 and MiXCR, retaining productive beta sequences. Rows are unified per CDR3 protein, each entry keeping the most common DNA and genes. TCRdb's processing, not the authors', yielded these V and J calls. This sample lists a few hundred thousand distinct CDR3 sequences; 4.5% to 5.5% were detected once. The ten largest clones represent around 8.8% of the sample.

These data are taken from a study of human T cells and chemical hapten exposure (dated by TCRdb to 2020 to 2023). Background for the entire study: For sensitization, 2% DPC in acetone was applied to a roughly 2 cm by roughly 2 cm area of upper inner arm skin. Blood samples were taken from patients before sensitization (week 0) and at 2, 6 and about 24 weeks after DPC sensitization. Libraries were combined into a pool for sequencing, and differences in TCR yield between samples came mainly from small differences in library volumes within the pool. The mostly female patient cohort included alopecia areata with under or over 50% scalp involvement, alopecia totalis and alopecia universalis. Patch testing was done on the upper back using Finn chambers containing 0.01% DPC, and results were scored after 6 days according to International Contact Dermatitis Research Group standards. Throughout the study period of around 25 weeks, patients also received therapeutic DPC doses to the scalp every week. In alopecia patients, the study followed how the peripheral blood TCR repertoire changed in vivo over primary and secondary sensitization to diphenylcyclopropenone (DPC), a hapten. Blood for TCR sequencing was provided by twenty-nine alopecia patients at one to four time points (pre-sensitization, 2, 6 and 24 weeks).

The paper's findings and limits, for the study overall: DPC sensitization did not change how many TCRs were above 1 in 1000 frequency, and no evidence was found of alterations in global repertoire structure. Significantly more large CDR3 similarity clusters were formed by expanded TCRs than by pre-sensitization or healthy control sets, consistent with antigen-driven responses. Because every patient had alopecia, a presumed autoimmune disease, the patients' immune response might differ from that of healthy individuals. A positive correlation was found between the number of PT1 expanded TCRs and patch test score, with significance reached at thresholds 8, 16 and 32 but not 4. After repeated subsampling, changes were observed in the strength of the expansion versus patch-test correlation and in the threshold at which the correlation became significant.

In light of the paper, this sample's time point label describes: pre-sensitization, week 0. Explained via the paper, the treatment or condition label denotes: therapeutic diphenylcyclopropenone sensitization with weekly scalp DPC. At each patch-test visit, blood was drawn before the patch test was applied. To be eligible, patients had to be aged 18 to 70, diagnosed with alopecia and judged suitable for DPC therapy, while pregnant patients were excluded. Total RNA was isolated from unfractionated whole blood collected in Tempus Blood RNA tubes. The receptor comes from a woman between 18 and 29 years old with alopecia areata. Some clones in this sample may be carry-over from other donors' samples. Here the chain combines TRBV20-1 and TRBJ2-7, with 13 central nucleotides matching TRBD2. The sequencing used whole blood, collected in connection with sensitization to the hapten diphenylcyclopropenone (DPC). The DNA reads as follows: TGCAGTGCTATGACTAGCGGGGGGTTAGAGCAGTACTTC. It is translated as CSAMTSGGLEQYF.